This entry concerns a single T cell receptor beta chain. The antigen remains unidentified. In germline, CDR1 is SGHTA, CDR2 FQGNSA. The V end was cut by 5 bases, the J end by 3 bases, with 12 bases between. The CDR3 loop spans 14 amino acids. Sequencing used immunoSEQ multiplex PCR; TCRdb keeps in-frame clones, though not all of them. The sample carries over a million clones, 70% to 80% recorded once. This sample is drawn from a study of shared clonotypes between healthy human individuals. Naive CD45RA+ and memory CD45RA-negative subsets were split from CD4+ cells. The study, taken as a whole, reports: Clonotype sharing among donors likely depends on sequencing depth. Sharing across four donors was highest in naive CD4 (roughly 5%) and lowest in memory CD8 (roughly 0.4%).

The sequencing input was memory CD4+ T cells from PBMCs. Subset defined: CD45RA-negative fraction. This sequence originates from a man between 18 and 35 years old in good health. Some clones in this sample may be carry-over from other donors' samples. This sequence joins TRBV7-2 and TRBJ2-3; D unresolved. The CDR3 reads CASSTGRGTDTQYF. The DNA of the CDR3 is TGTGCCAGCAGCACTGGACGTGGGACAGATACGCAGTATTTT. The full variable domain, completed using reference TRBV7-2 and TRBJ2-3, is GAGVSQSPSNKVTEKGKDVELRCDPISGHTALYWYRQSLGQGLEFLIYFQGNSAPDKSGLPSDRFSAERTGGSVSTLTIQRTQQEDSAVYLCASSTGRGTDTQYFGPGTRLTVL.